This T cell receptor beta chain was captured by sequencing in a study of T cell changes during pregnancy in multiple sclerosis. Libraries were prepared by immunoSEQ multiplex PCR; TCRdb keeps only in-frame clonotypes and omits some of them. The sample includes some 61,000 clones, about 90% of them seen just once. This clone was counted only a few times. The junction departs from germline at one end; a sequencing error may be responsible. Germline-derived CDR1 and CDR2 are SSHAT and FNYEAQ (reference sequence). The CDR3 extends over 13 amino acids. The V gene is TRBV7-7, the J gene TRBJ2-3; D possibly corresponds to TRBD1 (6 bases). The TCR comes from a female donor with multiple sclerosis, enrolled in a pregnancy study. The material was peripheral blood, obtained in the second trimester of pregnancy. CDR3 in amino acids: CASSLVRGDTQYF. As DNA, the CDR3 is TGTGCTAGCAGCTTAGTAAGGGGGGATACGCAGTATTTT.